This T cell receptor beta chain came from a study of cytomegalovirus exposure and HLA in healthy donors. Findings of the study overall: The likely origin of a cluster of highly shared sequence variants was a sequencing artifact. Apart from CMV serostatus, no immune exposure information was available.

A multiplex PCR was run with 60 Vbeta primers and 13 Jbeta primers. The method was immunoSEQ multiplex PCR; TCRdb's version includes in-frame clones alone and lacks a portion of them. The sample holds more than 250,000 clones, around 90% seen once. As to this clone: Its antigen is still unknown.

V gave up 2 bases and J gave up 2 bases, with 12 bases separating them. The CDR3 runs 15 residues. The V gene's germline CDR1 is SGHTS and CDR2 YDEGEE. This sequence originates from a young woman in good health and CMV-seronegative. Sample: PBMCs. The chain uses TRBV5-8 and TRBJ2-3; weak D call: TRBD2 (7 bases). DNA of the CDR3: TGTGCCAGCAGCTTTGGGGGGGCCCCCACAGATACGCAGTATTTT. It yields the protein CASSFGGAPTDTQYF.